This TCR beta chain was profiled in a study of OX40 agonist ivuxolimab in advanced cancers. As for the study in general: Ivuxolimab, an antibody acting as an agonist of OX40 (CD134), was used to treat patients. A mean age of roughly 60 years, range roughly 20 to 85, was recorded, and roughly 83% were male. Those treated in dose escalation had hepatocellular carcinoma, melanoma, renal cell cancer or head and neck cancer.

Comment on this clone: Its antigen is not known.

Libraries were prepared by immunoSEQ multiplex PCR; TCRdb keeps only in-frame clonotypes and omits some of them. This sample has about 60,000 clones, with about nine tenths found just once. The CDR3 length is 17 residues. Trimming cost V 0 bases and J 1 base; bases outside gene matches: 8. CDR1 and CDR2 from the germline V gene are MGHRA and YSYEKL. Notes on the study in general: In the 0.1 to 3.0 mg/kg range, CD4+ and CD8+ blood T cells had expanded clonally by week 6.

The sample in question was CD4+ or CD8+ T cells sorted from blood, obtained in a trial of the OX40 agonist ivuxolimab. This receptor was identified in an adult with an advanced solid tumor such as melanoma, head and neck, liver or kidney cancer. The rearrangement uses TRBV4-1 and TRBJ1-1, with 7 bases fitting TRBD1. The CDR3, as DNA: TGCGCCAGCAGCCAAGACATCATGGGACAGCCGAACACTGAAGCTTTCTTT. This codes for CASSQDIMGQPNTEAFF.